The T cell receptor (beta chain) under discussion was sequenced for a study of shared clonotypes between healthy human individuals (dated by TCRdb to 2020 to 2021). Concerning the study at large: The cohort included a few men and a couple of women between 18 and 49 years of age. For each donor, CD4 naive and CD4 memory were each given three plates, CD8 naive was given two plates, and CD8 memory was given one plate. Between about 0.94 and 8.9 billion PBMCs per donor were obtained by leukapheresis. The study deeply sequenced blood TCR repertoires of about 5 healthy adults to estimate repertoire size and the extent of clonotype sharing between individuals. Different laboratories and diverse techniques were used to prepare libraries and sequence TCR repertoires, to increase sequencing depth and limit assay-specific biases. Results the study describes overall, beyond this receptor: Rarefaction of sorted-subset datasets indicated incomplete sequencing despite the large sequencing depth. Naive subsets generally had larger estimated clonotype richness than memory subsets. The small number of donors limited the genetic and exposure-history diversity represented. Pairwise subsampling led to the expectation that sequencing depth would affect the degree of clonotype sharing among donors. Sharing across four donors was observed for about 4.8% of naive CD4, about 3.2% of naive CD8, about 2.3% of memory CD4, and about 0.39% of memory CD8 clonotypes. Sampling was restricted to blood, and TCR repertoires in tissues likely differ from the TCR repertoires found in blood. Higher generation probabilities were observed for clonotypes shared by all four sorted-subset donors than for non-shared clonotypes.

Using the deep immunoSEQ assay, multiplex PCR amplified TCR CDR3 regions from genomic DNA. For each cell subset, the extracted genomic DNA was distributed evenly across all wells of several immunoSEQ 96-well plates, and each plate served as one replicate. For sorted subsets, roughly 200 ng of genomic DNA, equivalent to around 31,000 T cell genomes, went into each replicate PCR. Purified libraries were measured with a Qubit 3.0 fluorometer, size-checked on a Bioanalyzer 2100, and measured again with the KAPA Library Quantification kit. A separate single-read 150-cycle Illumina NextSeq 550 flow cell was used to sequence each immunoSEQ 96-well plate. For the original study's pipeline: Because only junctional sequences without quality scores were contained in the immunoSEQ output, filtering matching that applied to full-length reads could not be performed. To assign V/J genes and CDR3, sequences were annotated using PyIR, a Python wrapper for IgBLAST v1.9, with IMGT germline references. Reads were filtered out if the reads had weak V/J assignments (E-value above 1e-6), no CDR3, stop codons, out-of-frame junctions, or ambiguous translated residues. V3J clonotypes were defined as sequences sharing the same inferred V gene, J gene, and CDR3 amino acid sequence. Percentage overlap between repertoires was calculated by dividing the number of shared unique clonotypes by the size of the smaller repertoire. Richness of each repertoire was evaluated using RTK rarefaction, the Chao1 estimator, and Recon v2.1 estimates of unobserved clonotypes. OLGA was used to compute generation probabilities for all TCRbeta clonotypes that the gDNA method yielded from a few donors. Imported from immuneACCESS, the table was reduced by TCRdb to in-frame sequences with V and J called. These copies leave out some clones; in studies compared against another copy, an unresolved V gene accounts for under half, and the cause of the remainder is not known. That table is the source of V, J and clone size, and D and trimming were worked out from the DNA. Across this sample there are about 590,000 clones, with about 95% seen only once. In total, the top ten clones hold about 0.11% of the sample.

CDR1 MGHRA and CDR2 YSYEKL are derived from the germline V gene. Clipping removes 1 base from V and 4 bases from J, with 9 as the unmatched junction base count. The CDR3 contains 16 residues, cysteine and phenylalanine counted. CDR3 DNA is the only sequence kept; it has 48 bases, read in frame from the first base. With respect to this clone: It lacks a known antigen. The sample holds no much larger clone one base away, and base qualities are not on file.

For the CD8 naive samples, CD45RO-negative cells were positively selected for CCR7, yielding a CD45RA+CCR7+ population from which TemRA cells were excluded. Healthy HIV-negative adults with no recently reported acute infections or vaccinations were included as donors. Only Caucasian adults living in Nashville, Tennessee, USA were represented among the donors. Blood was collected by leukapheresis, and PBMCs were isolated by Ficoll-Histopaque density gradient centrifugation and then cryopreserved in liquid nitrogen vapor phase. Analytical flow cytometry was used to check the purity and quantity of each magnetically sorted T cell population. Genomic DNA was isolated from every sorted fraction and measured by UV absorbance on a Nanodrop 2000c.

What was sequenced was naive CD8+ T cells sorted from blood. The cell subset or site tag for this specimen amounts to: CD45RA+CCR7+. The V and J segments used are TRBV4-1 and TRBJ2-5, and 7 junction bases match TRBD2. The sequence derives from a woman aged 30 to 39 in good health. The CDR3 protein: CASSQVEPGGGETQYF. The bases are TGCGCCAGCAGCCAAGTTGAACCGGGAGGAGGAGAGACCCAGTACTTC.